These 12 T cell receptor beta chains were sequenced from one sample in a study of shared clonotypes between healthy human individuals. Clones were sequenced by immunoSEQ multiplex PCR, and TCRdb holds only the in-frame ones, with some missing. This table has approximately 2.3 million clones, over 85% appearing once. Input material: naive CD4+ T cells from PBMCs. Subset given: CD45RA+ positively selected. These receptors were taken from a man younger than 35 in good health. Some clones in this sample may be carry-over from other donors' samples.

The V and J genes are TRBV6-1 and TRBJ1-4; no definite D call. The V end was cut by 2 bases, the J end by 6 bases, with 13 bases between. The germline gives CDR1 MNHNS, CDR2 SASEGT. The CDR3 has 15 residues. In nucleotides, the CDR3 is TGTGCCAGCAGTGAACACACGCCTGGGGATGAAAAACTGTTTTTT. Residues: CASSEHTPGDEKLFF.

V gene TRBV5-1 combines with J gene TRBJ2-5; TRBD2 matches 11 bases. Trimming removed 5 bases from V and 3 bases from J; junction bases left unmatched: 3. The CDR3 is 14 amino acids. Per germline, CDR1 SGHRS and CDR2 YFSETQ. The CDR3 nucleotides are TGCGCCAGCAGGCTGGGACTAGCGGAAGAGACCCAGTACTTC. Translating it yields CASRLGLAEETQYF.

The CDR3 protein is CASSDRAQGANVLTF. The CDR3, as DNA: TGTGCCAGCAGTGACAGGGCCCAAGGGGCCAACGTCCTGACTTTC. The chain couples TRBV6-1 to TRBJ2-6; D possibly corresponds to TRBD1 (5 bases). Germline V gives CDR1 MNHNS, CDR2 SASEGT. The CDR3 totals 15 residues. Trimming took 3 bases from V and 4 from J, leaving 10 bases between them.

To note about this clone: Additional DNA sequences in this sample encode the identical CDR3. V is TRBV5-1 and J is TRBJ2-2; D gene uncertain. V lost 1 base and J lost 5, with 6 bases in between. Germline V gene data show CDR1 as SGHRS and CDR2 as YFSETQ. The CDR3 length is 13 residues. CDR3 region: CASSLRTTGELFF. The CDR3 nucleotides read TGCGCCAGCAGCTTGAGGACGACCGGGGAGCTGTTTTTT.

The chain couples TRBV9 to TRBJ2-7; TRBD2 is a possible D gene (5 bases). The V gene's germline CDR1 is SGDLS and CDR2 YYNGEE. The CDR3 loop spans 14 amino acids. V gave up 2 bases and J gave up 6 bases, with 15 bases separating them. CDR3 sequence (DNA): TGTGCCAGCAGCGTCAGCGGAGAACTCGGCGAGCAGTACTTC. As protein: CASSVSGELGEQYF.

The chain combines TRBV18 with TRBJ2-3; TRBD1 agrees at 12 bases. Germline V gene lookup returns CDR1 KGHSH and CDR2 LQKENI. This CDR3 spans 15 amino acids. The trim removed 0 bases at V and 11 bases at J, leaving 6 bases unmatched. CDR3 nucleotides: TGTGCCAGCTCACCACCGGGGACAGGGGGCGCGGGGCAGTATTTT. Translating it yields CASSPPGTGGAGQYF.

For the CDR3, the DNA is TGTGCCAGCAGTTTTTTTCCGACAGGGTTCTCCTACGAGCAGTACTTC. The encoded protein is CASSFFPTGFSYEQYF. The rearrangement links TRBV6-6 to TRBJ2-7, with 7 nucleotides matching TRBD1. The CDR3 is made up of 16 amino acids. V lost 4 bases, J lost 0 bases, and 9 bases stayed unmatched. CDR1 is MNHNY, CDR2 SVGAGI, per germline (reference sequence).

V usage is TRBV28 and J usage is TRBJ1-1; weak D call: TRBD1 (5 bases). The CDR3 has 15 amino acids. V was clipped by 1 base and J by 4 bases, with 13 bases between them. Germline lookup yields CDR1 MDHEN and CDR2 SYDVKM. Written as DNA, the CDR3 is TGTGCCAGCAGTTTATTACCCAGGGAGGTCACTGAAGCTTTCTTT. The encoded protein is CASSLLPREVTEAFF.

The chain is built from TRBV7-8 and TRBJ1-2; perhaps TRBD1 as D (6 bases). Trimming pared 5 bases from V and 4 bases from J, leaving 17 bases between. The CDR3 totals 15 residues. Per germline, CDR1 SGHVS and CDR2 FQNEAQ. The CDR3 protein is CASSPTRGQFYGYTF. The CDR3 DNA sequence: TGTGCCAGCAGCCCAACGCGGGGGCAGTTCTATGGCTACACCTTC.

V is TRBV9 and J is TRBJ2-3; the D is unclear. The CDR3 spans 15 residues. V shed 0 bases and J shed 1 base, with 9 bases lying between them. Germline V CDR1 and CDR2: SGDLS, YYNGEE. The CDR3 coding sequence is TGTGCCAGCAGCGTAGTTTCCGGCCGCACAGATACGCAGTATTTT. Encoded protein: CASSVVSGRTDTQYF. Filled out from reference TRBV9 and TRBJ2-3, the complete variable domain reads DSGVTQTPKHLITATGQRVTLRCSPRSGDLSVYWYQQSLDQGLQFLIQYYNGEERAKGNILERFSAQQFPDLHSELNLSSLELGDSALYFCASSVVSGRTDTQYFGPGTRLTVL.

The chain recombines TRBV5-1 with TRBJ1-3; D not certain. CDR1 SGHRS and CDR2 YFSETQ come from the germline V gene. The CDR3 runs 17 residues. Trimming removed 4 bases at V and 0 bases at J, with 17 bases between. The CDR3 DNA follows: TGCGCCAGCAGCCCCACACACGGCAAGGCCTCTGGAAACACCATATATTTT. Protein sequence: CASSPTHGKASGNTIYF.

The chain carries TRBV5-1 and TRBJ1-1; possibly TRBD1 for D (5 bases). V was clipped by 1 base and J by 1 base, with 11 bases between them. The CDR3 runs to 15 residues. Germline values: CDR1 SGHRS, CDR2 YFSETQ. The CDR3 sequence is CASSLSIGENTEAFF. In nucleotides, the CDR3 is TGCGCCAGCAGCTTGAGTATAGGGGAGAACACTGAAGCTTTCTTT.